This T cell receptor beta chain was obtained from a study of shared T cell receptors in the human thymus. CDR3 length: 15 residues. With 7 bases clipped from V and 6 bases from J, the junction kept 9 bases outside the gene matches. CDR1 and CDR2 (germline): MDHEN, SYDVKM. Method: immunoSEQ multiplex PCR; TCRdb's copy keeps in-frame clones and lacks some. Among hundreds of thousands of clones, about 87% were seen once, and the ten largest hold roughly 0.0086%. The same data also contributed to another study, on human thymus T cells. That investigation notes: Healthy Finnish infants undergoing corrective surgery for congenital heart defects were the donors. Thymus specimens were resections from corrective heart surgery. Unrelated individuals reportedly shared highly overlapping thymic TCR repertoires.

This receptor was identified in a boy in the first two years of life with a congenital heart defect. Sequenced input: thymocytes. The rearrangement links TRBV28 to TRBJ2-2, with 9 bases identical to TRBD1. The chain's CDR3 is CASTPLRQGAGELFF. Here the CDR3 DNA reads TGTGCCAGCACCCCCCTTCGACAGGGGGCCGGGGAGCTGTTTTTT.